Sequencing of this T cell receptor beta chain was carried out in a study of a mutant IDH1 vaccine in newly diagnosed glioma. As for the study in general: Every participant had undergone radiotherapy, temozolomide, or both before, and most underwent both. Study results and caveats: Pseudoprogression apparently tracked independently of changes in top peripheral T cell clonotypes.

TCRdb keeps only in-frame clones here, not all; method: immunoSEQ multiplex PCR. The data hold 60,000 to 75,000 clones, with 80% to 90% observed a single time. The table lists this clone with a few counts. The target antigen is unknown. CDR3 length: 14 amino acids. From germline, CDR1 is SGHNT and CDR2 YENEEA. V dropped 6 bases and J dropped 2 bases, with 10 bases sitting between them. Time point defined: baseline, week 1 (first vaccination visit). The treatment was: pre-vaccination baseline after standard-of-care therapy. The sequencing used peripheral blood mononuclear cells (PBMCs), collected from a glioma patient treated with radiotherapy, temozolomide or both. This sequence joins TRBV11-3 and TRBJ2-2; D possibly corresponds to TRBD1 (6 bases). The receptor's source is a woman aged 18-29 years with glioma. Some clones in this sample may be carry-over from other donors' samples. CDR3 sequence reads: CASRRQENTGELFF. CDR3 nucleotides: TGTGCCAGCAGGAGACAGGAAAACACCGGGGAGCTGTTTTTT. The complete variable domain, with remaining parts taken from reference TRBV11-3 and TRBJ2-2, reads EAGVVQSPRYKIIEKKQPVAFWCNPISGHNTLYWYLQNLGQGPELLIRYENEEAVDDSQLPKDRFSAERLKGVDSTLKIQPAELGDSAVYLCASRRQENTGELFFGEGSRLTVL.